The 32 T cell receptor beta chains below come from one sample, sequenced in a study of human T cells and chemical hapten exposure. Time point given: patch test 2, 6 weeks after DPC sensitization. As for treatment: therapeutic diphenylcyclopropenone sensitization with weekly scalp DPC. Using its own MiXCR run on the RACE reads, TCRdb lists one record per CDR3 protein. Altogether 70,000 to 90,000 distinct CDR3 sequences are present, about 10% being singletons, with the ten largest covering 5%. Material: whole blood, obtained in connection with sensitization to the hapten diphenylcyclopropenone (DPC). These receptors came from a woman aged 50 to 65 with alopecia areata. Some clones in this sample may be carry-over from other donors' samples.

In this sample, this clonotype turned up many times. The gene calls are TRBV21-1 and TRBJ1-5; the table's D call of TRBD1 was not tested on the DNA. TRBV21-1 is marked as a pseudogene. This CDR3 spans 13 amino acids. The CDR3 sequence: CARIARGIQPQHF. CDR3 nucleotide sequence: TGTGCCAGGATAGCCAGGGGGATTCAGCCCCAGCATTTT.

V is TRBV29-1 and J is TRBJ2-1; 14 bases match TRBD2. Germline V gives CDR1 SQVTM, CDR2 ANQGSEA. Trimming at V came to 3 bases and at J to 7 bases, leaving 5 bases not matched to a gene. The CDR3 extends over 15 amino acids. DNA of the CDR3: TGCAGCGTTGAGGAGGGGACTAGCGGGAGAAATGAGCAGTTCTTC. Translation gives CSVEEGTSGRNEQFF.

The gene calls are TRBV7-2 and TRBJ2-1, with 8 bases that match TRBD2. The CDR3 consists of 17 residues. Trimming took 6 bases from V and 4 from J; bases not matched to a gene: 14. Germline V CDR1 and CDR2: SGHTA, FQGNSA. CDR3: CASSPKGLALKYNEQFF. In DNA form, the CDR3 reads TGTGCCAGCAGTCCGAAAGGACTAGCCCTGAAATACAATGAGCAGTTCTTC.

This sequence joins TRBV12-3 or TRBV12-4 and TRBJ2-5; tentatively, D is TRBD2 (5 bases). Trimming stripped 5 bases from V and 5 bases from J, with 12 bases between. The CDR3 consists of 13 residues. CDR3 in amino acids: CASSPQSGETQYF. The CDR3, as DNA: TGTGCCAGCAGTCCCCAATCGGGGGAGACCCAGTACTTC.

This chain connects TRBV28 to TRBJ2-6, with D possibly matching TRBD1 (5 bases). The CDR3 has 13 amino acids. Germline V lookup: CDR1 MDHEN, CDR2 SYDVKM. V lost 11 bases and J lost 0, with 8 bases in between. The DNA of the CDR3 is TGTGCCGTGCAGGGCTCTGGGGCCAACGTCCTGACTTTC. Translation: CAVQGSGANVLTF.

This clonotype was seen many times. The chain combines TRBV30 with TRBJ2-7, with TRBD1 as a possible D gene (5 bases). Germline CDR1 GTSNPN, CDR2 SVGIG (reference sequence). The CDR3 length is 12 residues. V lost 0 bases and J 4 bases, leaving 7 bases between the germline ends. CDR3 in amino acids: CAWSVQEYEQYF. In DNA, the CDR3 is TGTGCCTGGAGTGTACAGGAGTACGAGCAGTACTTC. The whole variable domain, remainder taken from reference TRBV30 and TRBJ2-7, is SQTIHQWPATLVQPVGSPLSLECTVEGTSNPNLYWYRQAAGRGLQLLFYSVGIGQISSEVPQNLSASRPQDRQFILSSKKLLLSDSGFYLCAWSVQEYEQYFGPGTRLTVT.

This clonotype was seen repeatedly, ten times or more. The CDR3 is CASRRGGLAEYNEQFF. In DNA form, the CDR3 reads TGTGCCAGCAGGCGGGGGGGACTAGCGGAATACAATGAGCAGTTCTTC. The chain recombines TRBV6-2 or TRBV6-3 with TRBJ2-1; 11 bases line up with TRBD2. CDR1 and CDR2 from the germline V gene are MNHEY and SVGEGT. CDR3 length equals 16 residues. V dropped 6 bases and J dropped 4; count of bases not matched to a gene: 8.

As regards this clonotype: One junction end disagrees with the germline gene, perhaps due to a read error. CDR3 nucleotide sequence: TGTGCCAGCAGCTTCACCGGGAGGCTAGCGGGAGATGCGCAGTATTTT. This encodes CASSFTGRLAGDAQYF. V is TRBV7-8 and J is TRBJ2-3; 10 bases are shared with TRBD2. This CDR3 region has 16 residues. Germline CDR1 is SGHVS and CDR2 is FQNEAQ.

This clonotype was detected only a few times. The chain is built from TRBV29-1 and TRBJ2-1, with TRBD2 matching over 12 bases. Germline V lookup: CDR1 SQVTM, CDR2 ANQGSEA. V shed 7 bases and J 6 bases; nucleotides not matched to a gene: 7. The length of the CDR3 is 14 residues. The CDR3 sequence is CSDPGLAGLNEQFF. In DNA, the CDR3 is TGCAGCGACCCAGGACTAGCGGGACTCAATGAGCAGTTCTTC.

This clonotype occurred a few times. V is TRBV7-9 and J is TRBJ2-3; 13 bases line up with TRBD2. With V trimmed by 8 bases and J by 2 bases, 1 base remained unmatched. This CDR3 comprises 14 residues. Germline CDR1 SEHNR, CDR2 FQNEAQ (reference sequence). This CDR3 reads CASGTSGNTDTQYF. CDR3 in DNA: TGTGCCAGCGGGACTAGCGGGAACACAGATACGCAGTATTTT. Full variable domain (remainder filled in from reference TRBV7-9 and TRBJ2-3): DTGVSQNPRHKITKRGQNVTFRCDPISEHNRLYWYRQTLGQGPEFLTYFQNEAQLEKSRLLSDRFSAERPKGSFSTLEIQRTEQGDSAMYLCASGTSGNTDTQYFGPGTRLTVL.

This clonotype has a handful of counts. This chain connects TRBV10-3 to TRBJ2-1, with TRBD2 matching over 8 bases. Germline CDR1 and CDR2: ENHRY and SYGVKD. CDR3 length: 15 residues. V lost 2 bases, J lost 4 bases, and 4 bases stayed unmatched. In nucleotides, the CDR3 is TGTGCCATCAGTGAGGCCGGGACTAGTTACAATGAGCAGTTCTTC. As protein: CAISEAGTSYNEQFF.

This clonotype was counted a few times. The chain couples TRBV19 to TRBJ1-5, with D possibly TRBD1 on 5 matching bases. From germline, CDR1 is LNHDA and CDR2 SQIVND (reference sequence). CDR3 length: 14 residues. V was cut by 9 bases and J by 3 bases, with 15 bases left in between. CDR3 bases: TGTGCCAGCAGCCCCAGGGTTGCCAATCAGCCCCAGCATTTT. This sequence encodes CASSPRVANQPQHF.

The rearrangement links TRBV5-1 to TRBJ2-7; 8 bases align to TRBD1. The ends lost 4 bases at V and 6 bases at J; junction bases unmatched: 12. Germline lookup yields CDR1 SGHRS and CDR2 YFSETQ. The CDR3 covers 15 residues. The CDR3, as DNA: TGCGCCAGCAGCGCAGCCGGGACAGGACTAAGCGAGCAGTACTTC. Translated: CASSAAGTGLSEQYF. Complete variable domain (other parts from reference TRBV5-1 and TRBJ2-7): KAGVTQTPRYLIKTRGQQVTLSCSPISGHRSVSWYQQTPGQGLQFLFEYFSETQRNKGNFPGRFSGRQFSNSRSEMNVSTLELGDSALYLCASSAAGTGLSEQYFGPGTRLTVT.

This clonotype appeared many times. The V call is TRBV7-9, the J call TRBJ2-1; unclear D gene. The CDR3 totals 15 residues. V lost 5 bases and J 8 bases, leaving 19 bases between the germline ends. Looked up from germline, CDR1 is SEHNR and CDR2 is FQNEAQ (reference sequence). DNA for the CDR3: TGTGCCAGCAGCCTACGTGGAACCTCCACCCATGAGCAGTTCTTC. This codes for CASSLRGTSTHEQFF.

The chain links TRBV7-2 to TRBJ2-1; the D gene is possibly TRBD1 (6 bases). The CDR3 spans 14 residues. Per the germline V gene, CDR1 is SGHTA and CDR2 is FQGNSA. The V and J ends lost 5 bases and 4 bases respectively, with 12 bases between them. CDR3 sequence (DNA): TGTGCCAGCAGCACACAGGGAAAGTACAATGAGCAGTTCTTC. Protein sequence: CASSTQGKYNEQFF.

V gene TRBV27 combines with J gene TRBJ2-7; possibly TRBD1 for D (6 bases). The CDR3 covers 16 residues. Trimming stripped 6 bases from V and 3 bases from J, with 21 bases between. Germline values: CDR1 MNHEY, CDR2 SMNVEV (reference sequence). The CDR3 sequence: CASRERWDIVHYEQYF. In nucleotides, the CDR3 is TGTGCCAGCAGGGAAAGGTGGGACATCGTACACTACGAGCAGTACTTC.

This clonotype was detected only a few times. The V and J genes are TRBV29-1 and TRBJ1-1; D unresolved. The length of the CDR3 is 12 residues. Germline assignment: CDR1 SQVTM and CDR2 ANQGSEA. V was shortened by 4 bases and J by 0 bases, with 6 bases between the two germline ends. The CDR3 DNA follows: TGCAGCGTTGGGCTATTGAACACTGAAGCTTTCTTT. It specifies CSVGLLNTEAFF.

The V and J genes are TRBV28 and TRBJ2-1; 7 positions match TRBD1. Germline V CDR1 and CDR2: MDHEN, SYDVKM. The junction had 8 bases not matched to a gene; V was cut back by 5 bases and J by 13 bases. The CDR3 is 12 amino acids. DNA of the CDR3: TGTGCCAGCAGTGATCCCGGGACAGTACAGTTCTTC. It encodes CASSDPGTVQFF.

CDR3 amino acids: CSAPRRSSTDTQYF. DNA of the CDR3: TGCAGTGCTCCTCGCAGGTCTAGCACAGATACGCAGTATTTT. This chain uses TRBV20-1 with TRBJ2-3; D gene uncertain. CDR1 is DFQATT, CDR2 SNEGSKA, per germline (reference sequence). CDR3 length: 14 residues. The ends were cut back, 5 bases at V and 0 bases at J, with 12 bases in the middle.

Many counts were recorded for this clonotype. V and J are TRBV7-9 and TRBJ2-5; the D gene is possibly TRBD1 (7 bases). CDR1 SEHNR and CDR2 FQNEAQ come from the germline V gene (reference sequence). Deletions cut 3 bases from V and 12 bases from J, with 17 bases between. CDR3 length: 13 residues. CDR3 bases: TGTGCCAGCAGCTTCTCTGGCGGGACAGAGGAGTACTTC. Protein: CASSFSGGTEEYF.

This clonotype came up many times. V is TRBV20-1 and J is TRBJ2-1; 11 bases line up with TRBD1. The length of the CDR3 is 15 residues. Germline-derived CDR1 and CDR2 are DFQATT and SNEGSKA (reference sequence). V lost 3 bases, J lost 9 bases, and 10 bases stayed unmatched. CDR3 loop: CSASSGTGGFSEQFF. CDR3 nucleotides: TGCAGTGCTAGTTCCGGGACAGGGGGTTTCAGTGAGCAGTTCTTC.

This clonotype appeared many times. V gene TRBV12-3 or TRBV12-4 combines with J gene TRBJ2-2; TRBD1 matches 9 bases. The V gene end was trimmed by 5 bases and the J gene end by 4 bases; junction bases not matched to a gene: 2. The CDR3 runs 14 residues. Written as DNA, the CDR3 is TGTGCCAGCAGTGAACAGGGGGCCACCGGGGAGCTGTTTTTT. It is translated as CASSEQGATGELFF.

This clonotype was counted between two and nine times. This chain joins TRBV7-9 and TRBJ2-1, with TRBD2 matching over 10 bases. This CDR3 region has 14 residues. V was clipped by 3 bases and J by 9 bases; unmatched bases: 5. The germline CDR1 and CDR2 sequences are SEHNR and FQNEAQ (reference sequence). The CDR3: CASSLLAGVSEQFF. Written as DNA, the CDR3 is TGTGCCAGCAGCTTGCTAGCGGGAGTTAGTGAGCAGTTCTTC.

This clonotype was seen many times. The chain recombines TRBV20-1 with TRBJ2-3; D perhaps matches TRBD1 (6 bases). The CDR3 consists of 12 residues. V shed 2 bases and J shed 5 bases, with 8 bases lying between them. Germline values: CDR1 DFQATT, CDR2 SNEGSKA (reference sequence). In DNA form, the CDR3 reads TGCAGTGCTAGAATACAGGGAGATACGCAGTATTTT. Translating it yields CSARIQGDTQYF.

This clonotype was seen a few times. The gene calls are TRBV20-1 and TRBJ2-7; D is unclear. This CDR3 spans 13 amino acids. Germline V gives CDR1 DFQATT, CDR2 SNEGSKA (reference sequence). Between the trimmed V and J ends, which lost 3 bases and 1 base, there was a span of 10 bases. The CDR3 DNA reads as TGCAGTGCTAGGTTCGGGTCTTCCTACGAGCAGTACTTC. The encoded protein is CSARFGSSYEQYF.

In its sample, this clonotype was seen a few times. This chain links TRBV11-2 with TRBJ2-1; maybe TRBD1 (5 bases). V was shortened by 10 bases and J by 4 bases, with 20 bases between the two germline ends. This CDR3 has 15 residues. Germline loops: CDR1 SGHAT, CDR2 FQNNGV. Here the CDR3 reads CATRVWGHRYNEQFF. In DNA, the CDR3 is TGTGCCACTAGGGTATGGGGCCACCGATACAATGAGCAGTTCTTC.

The chain joins TRBV21-1 to TRBJ1-3; TRBD1, as called in the table, went unchecked against the DNA. TRBV21-1 is marked as a pseudogene. The CDR3 has 15 amino acids. CDR3 region: CASSNGQISGNTIYF. The CDR3 DNA follows: TGTGCCAGCAGCAACGGACAAATCTCTGGAAACACCATATATTTT.

The V and J genes are TRBV27 and TRBJ2-3; no firm D call. This CDR3 has 13 residues. V was pared by 2 bases and J by 6 bases, with 9 bases between. CDR1 and CDR2 from the germline V gene are MNHEY and SMNVEV (reference sequence). In DNA, the CDR3 is TGTGCCAGCAGTTTAAAGGGAATGGATACGCAGTATTTT. Translating gives CASSLKGMDTQYF.

This clonotype has a handful of counts. The chain employs TRBV4-1 and TRBJ1-3, with D uncertain. The V gene lost 5 bases and the J gene lost 2 bases, with 1 base spanning the gap. CDR3 length: 11 residues. Germline loops: CDR1 MGHRA, CDR2 YSYEKL. CDR3 DNA sequence: TGCGCCAGCAGCACTGGAAACACCATATATTTT. Translated: CASSTGNTIYF.

This chain connects TRBV28 to TRBJ2-7; 12 positions agree with TRBD1. The CDR3 has 16 amino acids. Germline loops: CDR1 MDHEN, CDR2 SYDVKM. Germline trimming cut 6 bases from V and 2 bases from J; bases unmatched to any gene: 8. CDR3 residues: CASRGQGALLPYEQYF. The CDR3 DNA is TGTGCCAGCAGGGGACAGGGGGCGCTTTTACCCTACGAGCAGTACTTC.

This chain connects TRBV28 to TRBJ2-7, with a possible D match to TRBD1 (5 bases). V lost 6 bases and J lost 0, with 9 bases in between. Germline V gene sequence: CDR1 MDHEN, CDR2 SYDVKM. CDR3 length: 13 amino acids. CDR3 nucleotide sequence: TGTGCCAGCAGGCCTCAGGGCTCCTACGAGCAGTACTTC. The encoded protein is CASRPQGSYEQYF.

This clonotype was seen at least ten times. The rearrangement joins TRBV28 to TRBJ2-1; TRBD2 aligns across 7 bases. This CDR3 spans 15 amino acids. The V gene's germline CDR1 is MDHEN and CDR2 SYDVKM. V was pared by 2 bases and J by 3 bases, with 4 bases of the junction left unmatched. The CDR3: CASSLAGAIYNEQFF. The DNA of the CDR3 is TGTGCCAGCAGTTTAGCGGGAGCCATCTACAATGAGCAGTTCTTC.